What follows are 20 T cell receptor beta chains derived from one specimen sequenced in a study of siplizumab effects on memory and regulatory T cells. The assay was immunoSEQ multiplex PCR, and TCRdb's table has in-frame clones only and misses some. This table holds roughly 100,000 clones, 85% to 95% found once. The sequenced sample consisted of CD4+ T cells sorted from blood. The receptors shown here come from a human donor in good health.

This chain uses TRBV7-9 with TRBJ1-2, with D tentatively TRBD1 (6 bases). V was clipped by 1 base and J by 8 bases, with 11 bases between them. This CDR3 spans 13 amino acids. In germline, CDR1 is SEHNR, CDR2 FQNEAQ (reference sequence). In nucleotides, the CDR3 is TGTGCCAGCAGCTTAGTACAGGGCGGCGGCTACACCTTC. It is translated as CASSLVQGGGYTF.

The CDR3 is CASSLVGERPETQYF. In DNA form, the CDR3 reads TGTGCCAGCAGCTTAGTCGGCGAGCGGCCCGAGACCCAGTACTTC. The gene calls are TRBV11-3 and TRBJ2-5; D is perhaps TRBD2 (5 bases). V lost 1 base and J 5 bases, leaving 14 bases between the germline ends. Looked up from germline, CDR1 is SGHNT and CDR2 is YENEEA. CDR3 size: 15 residues.

The V gene is TRBV7-9, the J gene TRBJ2-3; tentatively, D is TRBD2 (5 bases). The V and J ends lost 1 base and 8 bases respectively, with 13 bases between them. Germline CDR1 reads SEHNR; CDR2 reads FQNEAQ (reference sequence). This CDR3 spans 14 amino acids. The CDR3 DNA is TGTGCCAGCAGCTTAGTGGGATCTGCGGGTACGCAGTATTTT. Its translation: CASSLVGSAGTQYF.

The chain combines TRBV5-1 with TRBJ2-5; D perhaps matches TRBD1 (6 bases). The length of the CDR3 is 14 residues. Trimming pared 4 bases from V and 3 bases from J, leaving 13 bases between. Germline CDR1 is SGHRS and CDR2 is YFSETQ. The DNA for the CDR3 is TGCGCCAGCAGCCCCAGGGGAAGTGAAGAGACCCAGTACTTC. Its protein is CASSPRGSEETQYF.

The V gene is TRBV10-3, the J gene TRBJ2-7; 11 bases are a match to TRBD1. Trimming removed 6 bases from V and 3 bases from J; junction bases left unmatched: 1. The CDR3 runs 13 residues. CDR1 is ENHRY, CDR2 SYGVKD, per germline. DNA for the CDR3: TGTGCCATCAGGGGACAGGGGGACTACGAGCAGTACTTC. This translates into CAIRGQGDYEQYF.

This chain links TRBV27 with TRBJ2-2, with TRBD1 matching 10 bases. CDR1 is MNHEY and CDR2 is SMNVEV in the germline V gene (reference sequence). The CDR3 runs to 17 residues. J lost 4 bases, V lost 2 bases, and 7 bases had no gene match. CDR3 region: CASSLTRQGAVTGELFF. DNA for the CDR3: TGTGCCAGCAGTTTAACCCGACAGGGGGCGGTCACCGGGGAGCTGTTTTTT.

The chain couples TRBV2 to TRBJ1-2, with a weak D call TRBD1 (5 bases). CDR1 is SNHLY, CDR2 FYNNEI, per germline. Trimming took 4 bases from V and 8 from J, leaving 17 bases between them. The CDR3 contains 14 residues. The DNA for the CDR3 is TGTGCCAGCAGTGTTTCGGCAGGGCCGCAGGGCTACACCTTC. Residues: CASSVSAGPQGYTF.

The chain combines TRBV5-1 with TRBJ2-1, with D possibly being TRBD2 (6 bases). This CDR3 spans 15 amino acids. V gave up 5 bases and J gave up 0 bases, with 12 bases separating them. CDR1 is SGHRS, CDR2 YFSETQ, per germline. The CDR3, as DNA: TGCGCCAGCAGGGAGACTAGTTTCTCCTACAATGAGCAGTTCTTC. The encoded protein is CASRETSFSYNEQFF.

The rearrangement uses TRBV18 and TRBJ2-1, with TRBD1 as a possible D gene (5 bases). CDR1 and CDR2 from the germline V gene are KGHSH and LQKENI. The V end was cut by 6 bases, the J end by 4 bases, with 13 bases between. This CDR3 is built from 14 residues. CDR3 sequence (DNA): TGTGCCAGCTCTGCGGTGGGGCGGTACAATGAGCAGTTCTTC. As protein: CASSAVGRYNEQFF.

The J gene is TRBJ1-1, the V gene TRBV11-2; tentative D call: TRBD1 (6 bases). This CDR3 is 13 amino acids long. CDR1 is SGHAT, CDR2 FQNNGV, per germline. V gave up 5 bases and J gave up 5 bases, with 12 bases separating them. Here the CDR3 reads CASSAGRGTEAFF. The CDR3 DNA is TGTGCCAGCAGCGCGGGGAGGGGGACTGAAGCTTTCTTT. Based on the CDR3 plus reference TRBV11-2 and TRBJ1-1, the full variable domain is EAGVAQSPRYKIIEKRQSVAFWCNPISGHATLYWYQQILGQGPKLLIQFQNNGVVDDSQLPKDRFSAERLKGVDSTLKIQPAKLEDSAVYLCASSAGRGTEAFFGQGTRLTVV.

Here the CDR3 reads CASSEAGPSSGNTIYF. The CDR3 DNA is TGTGCCAGCAGTGAAGCTGGGCCGAGCTCTGGAAACACCATATATTTT. The chain uses TRBV6-1 and TRBJ1-3; D not resolved. This CDR3 contains 16 residues. Trimming took 0 bases from V and 0 from J, leaving 9 bases between them. The germline gives CDR1 MNHNS, CDR2 SASEGT.

V gene TRBV7-8 combines with J gene TRBJ1-2; 7 bases align to TRBD1. The germline gives CDR1 SGHVS, CDR2 FQNEAQ. V gave up 5 bases and J gave up 4 bases; unmatched junction bases: 4. The CDR3 consists of 13 residues. The CDR3 region is CASSPGQIYGYTF. In DNA, the CDR3 is TGTGCCAGCAGCCCGGGACAGATCTATGGCTACACCTTC.

J is TRBJ2-3 and V is TRBV6-1; tentatively, D is TRBD1 or TRBD2 (5 bases each). The germline CDR1 and CDR2 sequences are MNHNS and SASEGT. CDR3 length: 15 residues. The V end lost 6 bases, the J end lost 1 base, and 14 bases lay between the germline ends. The CDR3 sequence: CASRGVQGRTDTQYF. CDR3 nucleotide sequence: TGTGCCAGCAGGGGAGTGCAGGGCCGCACAGATACGCAGTATTTT.

This clone was recorded once. Other DNA sequences within the sample encode an identical CDR3. The CDR3: CASSPGSSYEQYF. In nucleotides, the CDR3 is TGTGCCAGCTCACCAGGCTCGTCCTACGAGCAGTACTTC. The V call is TRBV18, the J call TRBJ2-7, with D unclear. The ends were cut back, 2 bases at V and 1 base at J, with 6 bases in the middle. The CDR3 runs to 13 residues. The germline V gene encodes CDR1 KGHSH and CDR2 LQKENI.

The chain is built from TRBV11-2 and TRBJ2-7; D unresolved. This CDR3 is built from 13 residues. Per germline, CDR1 SGHAT and CDR2 FQNNGV. Trimming took off 0 bases at V and 3 bases at J, with 6 bases between the two ends. Here the CDR3 reads CASSLDGGYEQYF. CDR3 sequence (DNA): TGTGCCAGCAGCTTAGATGGTGGCTACGAGCAGTACTTC. The whole variable domain, filled in from reference TRBV11-2 and TRBJ2-7, reads EAGVAQSPRYKIIEKRQSVAFWCNPISGHATLYWYQQILGQGPKLLIQFQNNGVVDDSQLPKDRFSAERLKGVDSTLKIQPAKLEDSAVYLCASSLDGGYEQYFGPGTRLTVT.

The chain employs TRBV5-8 and TRBJ1-2, with 7 bases lining up with TRBD1. CDR1 and CDR2 from the germline V gene are SGHTS and YDEGEE. This CDR3 has 14 residues. The V and J ends lost 0 bases and 6 bases, in that order; junction bases with no gene match: 5. The DNA of the CDR3 is TGTGCCAGCAGCTTGGTCGCCAGGGGGAATGGCTACACCTTC. The encoded protein is CASSLVARGNGYTF.

This clone occurred once. The chain joins TRBV19 to TRBJ1-4, with a tentative D call TRBD1 (6 bases). With 7 bases removed from V and 0 bases from J, the gap between germline ends came to 15 bases. Germline assignment: CDR1 LNHDA and CDR2 SQIVND (reference sequence). This CDR3 contains 16 residues. CDR3 in amino acids: CASTDPGAATNEKLFF. CDR3 nucleotides: TGTGCCAGTACCGACCCGGGGGCAGCAACTAATGAAAAACTGTTTTTT.

The chain combines TRBV2 with TRBJ2-2, with TRBD2 matching over 7 bases. The V segment lost 10 bases and the J segment 1 base; nucleotides outside the gene matches: 9. Per the germline V gene, CDR1 is SNHLY and CDR2 is FYNNEI. The CDR3 spans 15 residues. CDR3 in amino acids: CATAYQRGNTGELFF. CDR3 DNA sequence: TGTGCCACCGCTTACCAGCGGGGGAACACCGGGGAGCTGTTTTTT.

The DNA for the CDR3 is TGTGCCAGCAGCTTAGAAATCGGGCTAAGACAGGGCTCCTACGAGCAGTACTTC. Translating gives CASSLEIGLRQGSYEQYF. The gene calls are TRBV7-2 and TRBJ2-7, with 7 bases identical to TRBD1. V dropped 1 base and J dropped 0; count of bases not matched to a gene: 12. Germline V CDR1 and CDR2: SGHTA, FQGNSA. The length of the CDR3 is 18 residues.

The chain is built from TRBV5-5 and TRBJ2-5; 12 nucleotides match TRBD2. J lost 5 bases, V lost 0 bases, and 2 bases had no gene match. From germline, CDR1 is SGHKS and CDR2 YYEKEE (reference sequence). This CDR3 is built from 15 residues. CDR3 nucleotide sequence: TGTGCCAGCAGCTTGGGACTAGCGGGAGTCGAGACCCAGTACTTC. Its protein product is CASSLGLAGVETQYF.